These 21 T cell receptor beta chains came from one sample sequenced in a study of blood T cell repertoires in COVID-19. Generated by immunoSEQ multiplex PCR, the TCRdb table keeps only in-frame clones and is missing some. The data hold 110,000 to 150,000 clones, with around 81% observed a single time. Sequences were obtained from peripheral blood. These TCRs come from a woman aged 45-65 years with acute or convalescent COVID-19.

The V gene is TRBV30, the J gene TRBJ2-1, with 8 bases lining up with TRBD2. CDR1 is GTSNPN, CDR2 SVGIG, per germline (reference sequence). The CDR3 extends over 13 amino acids. V shed 6 bases, J shed 8 bases, and the junction held 9 bases outside the gene matches. Here the CDR3 DNA reads TGTGCCTGTCGGGGGGGCCAGCGGGATGAGCAGTTCTTC. Translated: CACRGGQRDEQFF.

J is TRBJ1-6 and V is TRBV27; TRBD1 is a possible D gene (6 bases). Deletions cut 0 bases from V and 8 bases from J, with 11 bases between. The germline gives CDR1 MNHEY, CDR2 SMNVEV (reference sequence). This CDR3 has 15 residues. CDR3: CASSLSQGLDSPLHF. CDR3 DNA: TGTGCCAGCAGTTTATCGCAGGGGCTCGATTCACCCCTCCACTTT.

This chain links TRBV18 with TRBJ2-1, with 9 bases that match TRBD2. With V trimmed by 4 bases and J by 6 bases, 13 bases remained unmatched. CDR3 length: 17 amino acids. CDR1 and CDR2 (germline): KGHSH, LQKENI. As DNA, the CDR3 is TGTGCCAGCTCACTCGGAGTAGCGGGGGATACAGGCAATGAGCAGTTCTTC. It encodes CASSLGVAGDTGNEQFF.

This rearrangement joins TRBV10-3 to TRBJ1-3, with D possibly being TRBD1 (6 bases). V shed 2 bases and J shed 4 bases, with 12 bases lying between them. Looked up from germline, CDR1 is ENHRY and CDR2 is SYGVKD. CDR3 length: 15 amino acids. The CDR3: CAISEARGGGNTIYF. Here the CDR3 DNA reads TGTGCCATCAGTGAGGCCCGCGGGGGCGGAAACACCATATATTTT.

The chain couples TRBV14 to TRBJ1-1; D is possibly TRBD1 (5 bases). The germline gives CDR1 SGHDN, CDR2 FVKESK. The ends were cut back, 8 bases at V and 0 bases at J, with 10 bases in the middle. The CDR3 loop spans 13 amino acids. Here the CDR3 reads CASGLTVNTEAFF. CDR3 nucleotides: TGTGCCAGCGGGTTGACAGTGAACACTGAAGCTTTCTTT.

The chain links TRBV12-3 or TRBV12-4 to TRBJ1-1; D is ambiguous. The CDR3 totals 13 residues. Trimming removed 6 bases from V and 13 bases from J, with 21 bases in between. This chain's CDR3 is CASSPDGLGDVFF. CDR3 in DNA: TGTGCCAGCAGCCCTGACGGTCTAGGAGACGTTTTCTTT.

This clone was recorded once. Written as DNA, the CDR3 is TGCGCCAGCAGCGCGGGGGGAATGACCGGGGAGCTGTTTTTT. This gives the protein CASSAGGMTGELFF. This chain joins TRBV5-1 and TRBJ2-2, with 8 bases that match TRBD2. Trimming took 4 bases from V and 5 from J; bases not matched to a gene: 4. The CDR3 spans 14 residues. The germline V gene has CDR1 SGHRS and CDR2 YFSETQ.

This clone was seen a handful of times. The chain is built from TRBV11-2 and TRBJ1-2; 8 bases line up with TRBD1. Germline lookup yields CDR1 SGHAT and CDR2 FQNNGV. The CDR3 runs 14 residues. Germline trimming cut 5 bases from V and 8 bases from J; bases unmatched to any gene: 10. The CDR3 sequence: CASSPGQGARGYTF. In DNA, the CDR3 is TGTGCCAGCAGCCCAGGACAGGGTGCGCGAGGCTACACCTTC.

The chain recombines TRBV7-3 with TRBJ2-1; D might be TRBD2 (5 bases). Germline V gives CDR1 SGHTA, CDR2 FQGTGA. This CDR3 is built from 12 residues. V shed 5 bases and J shed 9 bases, with 11 bases lying between them. In DNA, the CDR3 is TGTGCCAGCAGCCCCAAGGCGGGTGAGCAGTTCTTC. This translates into CASSPKAGEQFF.

This clone came up a few times. This chain connects TRBV19 to TRBJ1-5; D remains ambiguous. Germline V lookup: CDR1 LNHDA, CDR2 SQIVND (reference sequence). V lost 3 bases to trimming and J lost 9 bases, with 9 bases between them. This CDR3 is 12 amino acids long. CDR3 sequence (DNA): TGTGCCAGTAGTATCTTGACGGGGCCCCAGCATTTT. It encodes CASSILTGPQHF.

This clone appeared a single time. The DNA for the CDR3 is TGTGCCAGCATAAAGACAGGGAGAAGTGGCTACACCTTC. It yields the protein CASIKTGRSGYTF. The rearrangement joins TRBV28 to TRBJ1-2; 7 bases align to TRBD1. The CDR3 is 13 amino acids. Germline V lookup: CDR1 MDHEN, CDR2 SYDVKM. V shed 7 bases, J shed 7 bases, and the junction held 9 bases outside the gene matches.

The V call is TRBV5-1, the J call TRBJ1-1, with 7 bases aligning to TRBD1. Germline V gene data show CDR1 as SGHRS and CDR2 as YFSETQ. V dropped 7 bases and J dropped 6; count of bases not matched to a gene: 6. This CDR3 contains 12 residues. Written as DNA, the CDR3 is TGCGCCAGCGGAGGACAGGCGTCTGAAGCTTTCTTT. Amino acid sequence: CASGGQASEAFF.

This rearrangement joins TRBV9 to TRBJ2-3; 8 nucleotides line up with TRBD1. CDR1 SGDLS and CDR2 YYNGEE come from the germline V gene. V was pared by 3 bases and J by 2 bases, with 2 bases of the junction left unmatched. The CDR3 sequence is 14 residues long. The CDR3 region has the DNA TGTGCCAGCAGCGCGGGACAGGTCACAGATACGCAGTATTTT. Its protein product is CASSAGQVTDTQYF.

The chain links TRBV5-1 to TRBJ1-2; D gene uncertain. The CDR3 is 14 residues long. V lost 5 bases to trimming and J lost 4 bases, with 15 bases between them. Germline assignment: CDR1 SGHRS and CDR2 YFSETQ. DNA for the CDR3: TGCGCCAGCAGAGAAACCGGGTACTCCTATGGCTACACCTTC. Translation gives CASRETGYSYGYTF.

This chain joins TRBV28 and TRBJ1-1; D gene ambiguous. The CDR3 loop spans 11 amino acids. The V and J ends lost 7 bases and 10 bases respectively, with 13 bases between them. Germline-derived CDR1 and CDR2 are MDHEN and SYDVKM. The CDR3 bases are TGTGCCAGCACATCGTATCTAGGAGCTTTCTTT. Protein: CASTSYLGAFF.

This chain links TRBV7-9 with TRBJ1-4; D gene unclear. V gave up 5 bases and J gave up 7 bases, with 17 bases separating them. Germline V lookup: CDR1 SEHNR, CDR2 FQNEAQ (reference sequence). There are 15 residues in the CDR3. The CDR3 DNA sequence: TGTGCCAGCAGCCCCGCGGGCGGGTCGGGTGAAAAACTGTTTTTT. Protein product: CASSPAGGSGEKLFF.

The chain is built from TRBV7-3 and TRBJ2-3, with unresolved D. CDR3 length: 14 residues. Germline CDR1 is SGHTA and CDR2 is FQGTGA. With 1 base removed from V and 2 bases from J, the gap between germline ends came to 7 bases. CDR3 sequence: CASSLSGDTDTQYF. Written as DNA, the CDR3 is TGTGCCAGCAGCTTAAGCGGAGACACAGATACGCAGTATTTT.

CDR3 sequence (DNA): TGCGCCACCGGGACAGGGGAGTCACCCCTCCACTTT. Its protein product is CATGTGESPLHF. The genes are TRBV10-2 and TRBJ1-6, with 10 bases aligning to TRBD1. Looked up from germline, CDR1 is WSHSY and CDR2 is SAAADI. Trimming cost V 10 bases and J 10 bases; bases outside gene matches: 4. This CDR3 spans 12 amino acids.

The chain combines TRBV11-2 with TRBJ2-5; TRBD2 might be the D (7 bases). The CDR3 has 15 residues. Germline lookup yields CDR1 SGHAT and CDR2 FQNNGV. V lost 6 bases and J 2 bases, leaving 16 bases between the germline ends. The CDR3 protein is CASRWEGGGQETQYF. CDR3 DNA: TGTGCCAGCAGATGGGAAGGGGGGGGGCAAGAGACCCAGTACTTC.

The genes are TRBV6-1 and TRBJ1-6; the match to TRBD1 covers 8 bases. The germline V gene encodes CDR1 MNHNS and CDR2 SASEGT. V trimming: 1 base; J trimming: 8 bases; junction bases outside the gene matches: 4. The CDR3 sequence is 15 residues long. The CDR3 loop reads CASSEGTGMDSPLHF. CDR3 bases: TGTGCCAGCAGTGAAGGGACAGGGATGGATTCACCCCTCCACTTT.

The chain has TRBV27 and TRBJ1-2; D unclear. The CDR3 runs to 13 residues. Germline V gene lookup returns CDR1 MNHEY and CDR2 SMNVEV (reference sequence). Trimming stripped 6 bases from V and 4 bases from J, with 12 bases between. The CDR3 nucleotides are TGTGCCAGCAGATCCACGACTGTCTATGGCTACACCTTC. It encodes CASRSTTVYGYTF.